This T cell receptor (beta chain) was sequenced during a study of blood T cell repertoires in COVID-19. The repertoire was sequenced with immunoSEQ multiplex PCR; TCRdb's copy has only in-frame clones and lacks some. The top ten clones hold about 6.7% of a sample with 300,000 to 400,000 clones, 88% of them seen once. Seattle patients were enrolled during active infection and followed longitudinally. This TCR was recovered from a woman aged 70-85 years with COVID-19, enrolled during active disease. Sequencing was done on a sample of peripheral blood.

For the CDR3, the DNA is TGTGCCAGCAAGACAGGTAACTATGGCTACACCTTC. The encoded protein is CASKTGNYGYTF. The V gene is TRBV2, the J gene TRBJ1-2; D possibly corresponds to TRBD1 (6 bases). Germline V CDR1 and CDR2: SNHLY, FYNNEI. Trimming stripped 7 bases from V and 1 base from J, with 7 bases between. The CDR3 sequence is 12 residues long. Combining the CDR3 with reference TRBV2 and TRBJ1-2 gives the whole variable domain EPEVTQTPSHQVTQMGQEVILRCVPISNHLYFYWYRQILGQKVEFLVSFYNNEISEKSEIFDDQFSVERPDGSNFTLKIRSTKLEDSAMYFCASKTGNYGYTFGSGTRLTVV.